This T cell receptor (beta chain) was captured by sequencing in a study of cytomegalovirus exposure and HLA in healthy donors (dated by TCRdb to about 2017). About the investigation overall: According to an earlier analysis of several hundred of the donors, about 179 million T cells yielded 100 million or so unique TCR beta sequences and approximately 300 Gb of sequence data. An early release that covered around 590 HLA-typed donors contained approximately 300 gigabases of sequencing data and about 93 million unique TCR sequences. Of the 300 to 500 genotyped donors, approximately 80% were placed in the genetic ancestry cluster associated with self-reported Caucasian donors. The study was designed to test whether signatures of past pathogen exposure could be identified by cataloging public T cell receptors. The study profiled the T cell repertoires of more than 500 subjects by immunosequencing and related them to cytomegalovirus serostatus. In addition to the first cohort of around 670 subjects, a separate validation cohort of 130 or so different subjects was used. To predict cytomegalovirus infection status, the study brought together high-throughput TCR immunosequencing, statistical association of individual TCRs with disease status, and machine learning. In a later analysis, previously published TCR beta repertoires from fewer than 750 donors were re-analyzed and high-resolution HLA genotyping was added so that TCR occurrence patterns could be studied. The later analysis used no new phenotypic data to find candidate immune exposures, relying instead on TCR beta sequences and their occurrence across donors. An earlier analysis of 500 to 650 of the donors applied high-throughput TCR beta sequencing to assess whether each TCR beta V gene segment acted as functional or pseudogenic. Alongside the repertoire data, information on donor age, sex, ethnicity and CMV serostatus was compiled. Genome-wide SNP genotypes for about three fifths of the roughly 670 donors were used in a later genetic analysis, which treated that subset as a discovery cohort. Every discovery cohort repertoire had been produced on one sequencing platform. HLA typing covered class I and class II loci at four-digit resolution. Typing coverage varied by locus: about 620-630 donors for A, B, C, DRB1 and DQB1; approximately 500 for DQA1; over 600 for DPA1; 400 to 480 for DPB1. Because of strong linkage in the cohort, roughly 5 DR-DQ haplotypes were treated as single units for association and clustering. Among 300 to 450 genotyped donors of the cohort, an average of approximately 240,000 unique TCR beta nucleotide sequences were sequenced per donor, approximately 20% of them non-productive. Study-wide findings and limitations: A cluster of highly shared sequence variants was judged likely to represent a technical artifact of the sequencing pipeline. An association between a missense DCLRE1C variant and V-gene and J-gene trimming of TCR beta chains was found in a later genetic analysis and replicated in an independent cohort. In vitro tests confirmed that a few of the cytomegalovirus-associated TCR beta chains recognize cytomegalovirus antigens. The classifier was reported to diagnose cytomegalovirus status with high specificity and sensitivity in both the original cohort and the validation cohort. This cohort had only TCR beta chains sequenced, and the lack of alpha or paired-chain data limited which features could be detected. In a later genetic analysis, fewer N-insertions in productive TCRs were reported among donors in an Asian-associated ancestry cluster than the approximately 670-donor mean. A later analysis found that most CMV-associated TCR beta chains appeared HLA-restricted, with HLA associations seemingly driven largely by CMV exposure. Because counts were too low, roughly 18 rarely observed V segments, including chromosome 9 orphons, were left out of the earlier analysis of over 550 of the donors. The authors suggested that the approach could potentially be extended to other disease states and immunological phenotypes. Correlated functional status among segregating V segments might reflect linkage disequilibrium, but an unknown experimental factor could not be ruled out. Strong co-occurrence of HLA alleles, especially DR and DQ, made assigning TCR associations to individual alleles difficult. CMV serostatus was the only immune exposure information available for the cohort. In an earlier analysis of 500 to 650 of the donors, most TCR beta V segments appeared in productive rearrangements about 87% or about 30% of the time, broadly matching IMGT annotations. Presence/absence analyses assumed roughly uniform sequencing depth across donors, an assumption that may not hold. Specific HLA alleles were associated with more than 15,000 TCR beta sequences at a false discovery rate of 0.05 in a later analysis. The 87-base-pair reads could not distinguish some IMGT-functional V segments, including TRBV6-2 and TRBV6-3, so those segments were excluded. A further reported finding was that TCR beta sequences accurately predicted the HLA-A and HLA-B alleles for most subjects in the first cohort. Compared with equally common non-associated chains, HLA-associated TCR beta chains in a later analysis were more clonally expanded and had lower generation probabilities. A total of about 150 TCR beta chains were listed by the study as associated with cytomegalovirus. According to a later analysis, TCR association rates differed among HLA loci, with DRB1 alleles showing the most associated TCRs and HLA-C alleles showing the fewest. While some public TCRs were present in many individuals, most TCR sequences turned up only very rarely across donors. Because HLA typing was missing for some donors at each locus, association tests included only the typed subset. A later analysis reported that several top co-occurrence clusters appeared linked to parvovirus B19, influenza, CMV and Epstein-Barr virus.

There are 12 amino acids in the CDR3, from cysteine to phenylalanine inclusive. Here the CDR3 DNA is all that survives: 36 bases in frame from base 1. CDR1 and CDR2, per the germline V gene, are ENHRY and SYGVKD. V lost 6 bases and J lost 8 bases, and the count of bases not matched to a germline gene is 6. A word on this clone: Its antigen remains undetermined. Base qualities are not recorded, but no much larger clone differs from it by a single base.

Library preparation was by the immunoSEQ multiplex PCR assay. For the multiplex PCR, a mixture combining 60 forward primers for TCR Vbeta segments and 13 reverse primers for TCR Jbeta segments was used. The CDR3 region of rearranged TCR beta genes was amplified from genomic DNA by a multiplex PCR assay. Amplified TCR beta libraries were sequenced as 87-base-pair reads on the Illumina HiSeq System. Regarding the original processing steps: Across the 670 or so repertoires, a later analysis counted roughly 84 million unique TCR beta chains, about 10 million of which were shared by at least two donors. Raw reads were error-corrected and collapsed into unique sequences with a nearest-neighbor algorithm that merged closely related sequences to remove PCR and sequencing errors. Alignment of CDR3 sequences to IMGT reference sequences was used to assign V, D and J gene segments. For a sequence to be retained, at least a six-nucleotide match to both a V gene segment and a J gene segment was required. Rearrangements were called productive when the CDR3 lacked stop codons and stayed in frame with V and J; all others were non-productive. Following IMGT convention, CDR3 was defined as the stretch from the second conserved V-encoded cysteine to the conserved J-encoded phenylalanine. Sequences without an unambiguous match to a single V gene segment were excluded from the earlier analysis of 587 of the donors. An earlier analysis of several hundred of the donors called V segments functional above 56.7% productive rearrangements and segregating when the between-donor standard deviation exceeded 5%. A statistical classification framework was developed to diagnose cytomegalovirus status using the catalog of TCR beta chain sequences. V and J gene assignment, in a later analysis, came from comparing TCR nucleotide sequences with IMGT/GENE-DB human TR gene sequences. In a later analysis, CDR3 sequences and most-parsimonious VDJ recombination scenarios were assigned using the TCRdist pipeline. In a later analysis, each TCR beta chain was defined by its CDR3 amino acid sequence together with its V-gene family, and reads lacking a unique V-gene family were excluded. To address suspected cross-contamination and a sequencing artifact, a later analysis removed around 600 highly shared, low-generation-probability nucleotide sequences. In a later analysis, a clonal expansion index for each public chain was calculated from normalized within-repertoire ranks of inferred template counts. Generation probabilities in a later analysis came from a VDJ recombination model fitted to out-of-frame rearrangements, and those results were checked against IGoR. In a later analysis, hypergeometric tests were used to score TCR-TCR, TCR-HLA and TCR-CMV co-occurrence, with a repertoire-size bias correction applied to TCR pairs. To estimate false discovery rates, a later analysis permuted the HLA or CMV assignments 20 times. In a later analysis, co-occurring TCRs were grouped using DBSCAN, and TCRdist sequence similarity was added for clustering within HLA-allele-positive subsets. For co-occurrence clustering, repertoires with fewer than 30,000 or more than 120,000 public chains were excluded, along with 5 or 6 repertoires with anomalous nucleotide sharing. Here the immuneACCESS table is served through TCRdb, limited to in-frame sequences with V and J called. Missing clones are a known gap in these copies; in checked studies unresolved V genes cover under half, and the rest lacks a known reason. The V and J calls and clone size were taken over from that table, and D and trimming were inferred from the DNA. The sample includes roughly 150,000 clones, with about 72% observed a single time. Roughly 2.1% of the sample is taken by the ten largest.

The cohort comprised some 680 healthy bone marrow donors. All cohort members were sampled while nominally healthy, although unrecorded immune exposures were likely present. The donor was CMV seropositive and belonged to the group of 250 to 300 seropositive cohort members. Every donor gave a peripheral blood sample, and the peripheral blood mononuclear cells from that sample were used for TCR beta sequencing. Genomic DNA extraction from the blood cell samples was performed with the Qiagen DNeasy Blood Extraction Kit. The source is a man aged 50-59 years in good health and CMV-seropositive. The rearranged chain carries TRBV10-3 and TRBJ1-2; 7 central nucleotides agree with TRBD1. The specimen was PBMCs. CDR3 loop: CAISPTGDGYTF. At the DNA level, the sequence is TGTGCCATCAGCCCCACAGGGGACGGCTACACCTTC.